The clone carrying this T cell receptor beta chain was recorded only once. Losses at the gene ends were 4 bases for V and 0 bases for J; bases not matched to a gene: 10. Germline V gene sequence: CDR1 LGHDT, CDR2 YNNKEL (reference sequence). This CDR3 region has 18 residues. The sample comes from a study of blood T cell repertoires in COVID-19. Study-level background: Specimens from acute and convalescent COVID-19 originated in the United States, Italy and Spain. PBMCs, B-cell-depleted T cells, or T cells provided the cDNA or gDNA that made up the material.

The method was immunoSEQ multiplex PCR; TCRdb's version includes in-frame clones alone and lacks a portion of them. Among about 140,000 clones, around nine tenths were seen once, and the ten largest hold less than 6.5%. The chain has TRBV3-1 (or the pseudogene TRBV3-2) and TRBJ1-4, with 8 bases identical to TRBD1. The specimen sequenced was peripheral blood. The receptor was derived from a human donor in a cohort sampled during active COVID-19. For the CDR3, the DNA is TGTGCCAGCAGCCCATGGACAGGGTCGAAGGCAACTAATGAAAAACTGTTTTTT. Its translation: CASSPWTGSKATNEKLFF.